This passage covers 24 T cell receptor beta chains from one sample sequenced in a study of blood T cell repertoires in COVID-19. Repertoires were generated with immunoSEQ multiplex PCR, while TCRdb's copy carries only in-frame clones and drops some. This table has around 80,000 clones, 80% appearing once. Specimen: peripheral blood. The origin of the receptors is a woman between 70 and 85 years old with acute or convalescent COVID-19.

The chain has TRBV15 and TRBJ1-5; TRBD1 is a possible D gene (5 bases). From germline, CDR1 is LNHNV and CDR2 YYDKDF (reference sequence). The CDR3 covers 15 residues. Trimming shortened V by 0 bases and J by 1 base, and 7 bases separated the two germline ends. DNA for the CDR3: TGTGCCACCAGCAGAGATGGGGGGAGCAATCAGCCCCAGCATTTT. This translates into CATSRDGGSNQPQHF.

The genes are TRBV7-3 and TRBJ2-3, with D unclear. Trimming shortened V by 5 bases and J by 5 bases, and 17 bases separated the two germline ends. The length of the CDR3 is 15 residues. Germline V gene sequence: CDR1 SGHTA, CDR2 FQGTGA. In DNA form, the CDR3 reads TGTGCCAGCAGCCCTAGGTCTTTCCCGGAAGATACGCAGTATTTT. This encodes CASSPRSFPEDTQYF.

The chain is built from TRBV19 and TRBJ2-4, with 8 bases fitting TRBD2. Trimming took 5 bases from V and 7 from J; bases not matched to a gene: 7. Germline CDR1 reads LNHDA; CDR2 reads SQIVND (reference sequence). The CDR3 is made up of 14 amino acids. CDR3: CASSWREESNIQYF. Written as DNA, the CDR3 is TGTGCCAGTAGTTGGCGGGAGGAGTCGAACATTCAGTACTTC.

The V gene is TRBV3-1 (or the pseudogene TRBV3-2), the J gene TRBJ1-2, with 8 bases aligning to TRBD1. CDR1 is LGHDT and CDR2 is YNNKEL in the germline V gene (reference sequence). CDR3 length: 15 residues. J gave up 7 bases and V 1 base, and 8 bases lay outside the gene matches. For the CDR3, the DNA is TGTGCCAGCAGCCAAGCCGAGAACAGGGGGGGTGGCTACACCTTC. It translates to CASSQAENRGGGYTF.

The CDR3 sequence is CASSPTVAYGYTF. The DNA of the CDR3 is TGTGCCAGCAGTCCTACAGTGGCCTATGGCTACACCTTC. V gene TRBV12-3 or TRBV12-4 combines with J gene TRBJ1-2; D is undetermined. Trimming left V 5 bases short and J 4 bases short, with 11 bases between. This CDR3 has 13 amino acids.

The chain carries TRBV5-6 and TRBJ1-1; 7 bases fit TRBD1. Germline V gene lookup returns CDR1 SGHDT and CDR2 YYEEEE. This CDR3 has 16 amino acids. After removal of 3 bases from V and 3 bases from J, the junction contained 11 bases not matched to a gene. In DNA, the CDR3 is TGTGCCAGCAGCTCAAGACAGGGTCGTGTATACACTGAAGCTTTCTTT. Encoded protein: CASSSRQGRVYTEAFF.

The rearrangement links TRBV19 to TRBJ1-1, with TRBD1 matching 7 bases. The CDR3 spans 16 residues. The germline CDR1 and CDR2 sequences are LNHDA and SQIVND (reference sequence). V lost 7 bases and J lost 5; bases outside the gene matches: 16. The CDR3 region has the DNA TGTGCCAGTAAAATAGGGGACAGAGCCTTAGGGACTGAAGCTTTCTTT. Translating it yields CASKIGDRALGTEAFF.

In this sample, this clone turned up a few times. The chain links TRBV27 to TRBJ1-1; no clear D. The CDR3 consists of 13 residues. CDR1 and CDR2 from the germline V gene are MNHEY and SMNVEV (reference sequence). Trimming shortened V by 3 bases and J by 4 bases, and 9 bases separated the two germline ends. DNA of the CDR3: TGTGCCAGCAGTTTGCGGGAGGGCACTGAAGCTTTCTTT. Translation: CASSLREGTEAFF.

This chain joins TRBV18 and TRBJ2-2; TRBD2 matches at 8 bases. This CDR3 region has 21 residues. After removal of 0 bases from V and 4 bases from J, the junction contained 19 bases not matched to a gene. From germline, CDR1 is KGHSH and CDR2 LQKENI. This CDR3 is CASSPPITSGMAIQGTGELFF. Here the CDR3 DNA reads TGTGCCAGCTCACCACCGATCACTAGCGGCATGGCAATCCAGGGCACCGGGGAGCTGTTTTTT. The whole variable domain, filled in from reference TRBV18 and TRBJ2-2, reads NAGVMQNPRHLVRRRGQEARLRCSPMKGHSHVYWYRQLPEEGLKFMVYLQKENIIDESGMPKERFSAEFPKEGPSILRIQQVVRGDSAAYFCASSPPITSGMAIQGTGELFFGEGSRLTVL.

The chain uses TRBV20-1 and TRBJ1-3; D unresolved. The CDR3 length is 13 residues. From germline, CDR1 is DFQATT and CDR2 SNEGSKA (reference sequence). Deletions cut 3 bases from V and 1 base from J, with 7 bases between. In DNA, the CDR3 is TGCAGTGCTAGTGGCCAGTCTGGAAACACCATATATTTT. Translation: CSASGQSGNTIYF.

This sequence joins TRBV29-1 and TRBJ2-1; the match to TRBD1 covers 10 bases. Looked up from germline, CDR1 is SQVTM and CDR2 is ANQGSEA. The CDR3 sequence is 13 residues long. Trimming at V came to 8 bases and at J to 6 bases, leaving 7 bases not matched to a gene. The CDR3 region has the DNA TGCAGCTTAAACAGGGACAGGGGCAATGAGCAGTTCTTC. Translation: CSLNRDRGNEQFF.

The chain recombines TRBV4-1 with TRBJ1-3; a possible D gene is TRBD1 (6 bases). This CDR3 contains 18 residues. V shed 2 bases and J shed 3 bases, with 20 bases lying between them. The germline V gene has CDR1 MGHRA and CDR2 YSYEKL. CDR3 sequence: CASSQRDPGQGGGNTIYF. The CDR3 DNA sequence: TGCGCCAGCAGCCAAAGGGATCCGGGGCAAGGGGGTGGAAACACCATATATTTT.

This chain uses TRBV11-2 with TRBJ2-7; D might be TRBD1 (6 bases). The CDR3 totals 13 residues. From germline, CDR1 is SGHAT and CDR2 FQNNGV. V dropped 5 bases and J dropped 2 bases, with 10 bases sitting between them. The CDR3 here is CASSLAGAYEQYF. The CDR3 coding sequence is TGTGCCAGCAGCCTCGCAGGGGCCTACGAGCAGTACTTC.

This chain connects TRBV14 to TRBJ1-2; TRBD1 is a possible D gene (5 bases). V lost 4 bases to trimming and J lost 1 base, with 7 bases between them. The CDR3 spans 13 residues. Looked up from germline, CDR1 is SGHDN and CDR2 is FVKESK. The CDR3 spells CASSRDSNYGYTF. For the CDR3, the DNA is TGTGCCAGCAGCCGAGACAGTAACTATGGCTACACCTTC.

The count of this clone is one. J is TRBJ2-7 and V is TRBV2; 7 nucleotides align to TRBD1. Germline lookup yields CDR1 SNHLY and CDR2 FYNNEI. V lost 6 bases to trimming and J lost 0 bases; unmatched junction nucleotides: 5. CDR3 length equals 14 residues. The CDR3, as DNA: TGTGCCAGCAGACGACAGGGTCCCTCCTACGAGCAGTACTTC. Protein: CASRRQGPSYEQYF.

This clone was recorded a few times. The chain couples TRBV15 to TRBJ2-7, with a tentative D call TRBD2 (5 bases). V was shortened by 0 bases and J by 1 base, with 7 bases between the two germline ends. This CDR3 spans 14 amino acids. Germline CDR1 LNHNV, CDR2 YYDKDF (reference sequence). Written as DNA, the CDR3 is TGTGCCACCAGCAGAGATAGGACTTCCTACGAGCAGTACTTC. This gives the protein CATSRDRTSYEQYF.

This sequence joins TRBV6-5 and TRBJ2-3, with D tentatively TRBD2 (7 bases). The CDR3 has 16 amino acids. The V gene lost 2 bases and the J gene lost 2 bases, with 14 bases spanning the gap. Germline CDR1 is MNHEY and CDR2 is SVGAGI. CDR3 amino acids: CASSYGTGGLTDTQYF. The CDR3 DNA follows: TGTGCCAGCAGTTACGGCACGGGGGGCCTCACAGATACGCAGTATTTT.

V usage is TRBV4-1 and J usage is TRBJ2-7; unclear D gene. The germline V gene encodes CDR1 MGHRA and CDR2 YSYEKL. V shed 1 base and J shed 3 bases, with 10 bases lying between them. The CDR3 has 14 residues. CDR3 loop: CASSQGGYGYEQYF. DNA for the CDR3: TGCGCCAGCAGCCAAGGAGGATACGGCTACGAGCAGTACTTC.

This clone occurred once. This chain uses TRBV29-1 with TRBJ1-1; D call uncertain. CDR3 length: 12 residues. CDR1 is SQVTM and CDR2 is ANQGSEA in the germline V gene. V was pared by 6 bases and J by 0 bases, with 8 bases between. In nucleotides, the CDR3 is TGCAGCGTCGAGCGGGTGAACACTGAAGCTTTCTTT. It is translated as CSVERVNTEAFF.

The rearrangement uses TRBV7-2 and TRBJ1-2; D remains unclear. This CDR3 spans 15 amino acids. V was trimmed by 5 bases and J by 4 bases, leaving 17 bases between them. Germline V CDR1 and CDR2: SGHTA, FQGNSA. The CDR3 DNA reads as TGTGCCAGCAGCCCTCGACAACGAGAAGTCTATGGCTACACCTTC. This codes for CASSPRQREVYGYTF. The full variable domain, rest sourced from reference TRBV7-2 and TRBJ1-2, is GAGVSQSPSNKVTEKGKDVELRCDPISGHTALYWYRQSLGQGLEFLIYFQGNSAPDKSGLPSDRFSAERTGGSVSTLTIQRTQQEDSAVYLCASSPRQREVYGYTFGSGTRLTVV.

The rearrangement uses TRBV7-5 and TRBJ1-2. TRBV7-5 is designated a pseudogene. This CDR3 comprises 14 residues. CDR3 amino acids: CARSVRESAYGYTF. CDR3 nucleotide sequence: TGTGCCAGAAGCGTCCGGGAGTCGGCCTATGGCTACACCTTC.

The V and J genes are TRBV27 and TRBJ1-2; D unresolved. CDR3 length equals 12 residues. Germline CDR1 reads MNHEY; CDR2 reads SMNVEV (reference sequence). Deletions cut 5 bases from V and 5 bases from J, with 9 bases between. The CDR3 sequence: CASSKNNYGYTF. The CDR3 DNA sequence: TGTGCCAGCAGTAAAAACAATTATGGCTACACCTTC.

CDR3 coding DNA: TGTGCCAGTAGTATCCCCCAGGGGGCCCCCGTGAACTATGGCTACACCTTC. Protein sequence: CASSIPQGAPVNYGYTF. The J gene is TRBJ1-2, the V gene TRBV19; 8 nucleotides line up with TRBD1. Germline V CDR1 and CDR2: LNHDA, SQIVND (reference sequence). The CDR3 sequence is 17 residues long. Trimming took 3 bases from V and 2 from J; bases not matched to a gene: 11. The full variable domain, in which reference TRBV19 and TRBJ1-2 provide the parts outside the CDR3, is DGGITQSPKYLFRKEGQNVTLSCEQNLNHDAMYWYRQDPGQGLRLIYYSQIVNDFQKGDIAEGYSVSREKKESFPLTVTSAQKNPTAFYLCASSIPQGAPVNYGYTFGSGTRLTVV.

The table lists this clone with a count of one. The genes are TRBV5-6 and TRBJ1-2, with D unresolved. The germline gives CDR1 SGHDT, CDR2 YYEEEE. The CDR3 loop spans 14 amino acids. V was clipped by 4 bases and J by 1 base, with 11 bases between them. In nucleotides, the CDR3 is TGTGCCAGCAGCATGGGAGTTCTTAACTATGGCTACACCTTC. It codes for CASSMGVLNYGYTF.